This is a list of T cell receptor beta chains from one sample in a study of blood T cell repertoires in COVID-19. Assay used: immunoSEQ multiplex PCR; TCRdb lists only in-frame clones, some missing. The sample includes 91,000 or so clones, around 83% of them seen just once. Sequenced sample: peripheral blood. These receptors were collected from a woman aged 60 to 75 in a cohort sampled during active or convalescent COVID-19. Both conserved end residues are part of each CDR3. Fields, in order: D gene, V gene, clone size, J gene, CDR3 DNA, CDR3 protein. D genes are given only for firm matches. The size entry is marked missing in some rows and otherwise reads once, few, many or a size class.

d_gene: NA; v_gene: TRBV3-1/TRBV3-2; abundance: once; j_gene: TRBJ1-1; CDR3nt: TGTGCCAGCAGCGGATCAGGGTCTGTGGAAGCTTTCTTT; CDR3aa: CASSGSGSVEAFF
d_gene: NA; v_gene: TRBV18; abundance: NA; j_gene: TRBJ2-4; CDR3nt: TGTGCCAGCTCACCAGAGGGATCCAAAAACATTCAGTACTTC; CDR3aa: CASSPEGSKNIQYF
d_gene: NA; v_gene: TRBV12-3/TRBV12-4; abundance: NA; j_gene: TRBJ1-3; CDR3nt: TGTGCCAGCAGAGGTACGGGTTGGGACACCATATATTTT; CDR3aa: CASRGTGWDTIYF
d_gene: NA; v_gene: TRBV14; abundance: NA; j_gene: TRBJ2-2; CDR3nt: TGTGCCAGCAGCCATTTATGGCAGAACACCGGGGAGCTGTTTTTT; CDR3aa: CASSHLWQNTGELFF
d_gene: NA; v_gene: TRBV12-5; abundance: NA; j_gene: TRBJ2-4; CDR3nt: TGTGCTAGTGGTTTGGTACTTTGGGGAGAGCTAGCCAAAAACATTCAGTACTTC; CDR3aa: CASGLVLWGELAKNIQYF
d_gene: NA; v_gene: TRBV6-1; abundance: NA; j_gene: TRBJ2-3; CDR3nt: TGTGCCAGCAGTGAAGAAGAAAGCGTTTCCTTTACGCAGTATTTT; CDR3aa: CASSEEESVSFTQYF
d_gene: TRBD2; v_gene: TRBV3-1/TRBV3-2; abundance: few; j_gene: TRBJ2-3; CDR3nt: TGTGCCAGCAGCCACGGACTAGCGGGAGTAGGGGATACGCAGTATTTT; CDR3aa: CASSHGLAGVGDTQYF
d_gene: TRBD1; v_gene: TRBV25-1; abundance: NA; j_gene: TRBJ2-2; CDR3nt: TGTGCCAGCAGGAGGGGGACAGGGTTGGCCGGGGAGCTGTTTTTT; CDR3aa: CASRRGTGLAGELFF
d_gene: TRBD2; v_gene: TRBV27; abundance: NA; j_gene: TRBJ2-1; CDR3nt: TGTGCCAGCAGTTTCTCCATACTAGCGAGGAATGAGCAGTTCTTC; CDR3aa: CASSFSILARNEQFF
d_gene: NA; v_gene: TRBV28; abundance: NA; j_gene: TRBJ2-7; CDR3nt: TGTGCCAGCAGCCCACAGCGGAGAAGCTCCTACGAGCAGTACTTC; CDR3aa: CASSPQRRSSYEQYF
d_gene: NA; v_gene: TRBV3-1/TRBV3-2; abundance: NA; j_gene: TRBJ1-2; CDR3nt: TGTGCCAGCAGCCAAGTTATGGCCGCCAACTATGGCTACACCTTC; CDR3aa: CASSQVMAANYGYTF
d_gene: NA; v_gene: TRBV10-3; abundance: NA; j_gene: TRBJ1-6; CDR3nt: TGTGCCATCAGCGATGACAGACGACGTTCCACTTCACCCCTCCACTTT; CDR3aa: CAISDDRRRSTSPLHF
d_gene: NA; v_gene: TRBV5-1; abundance: NA; j_gene: TRBJ2-2; CDR3nt: TGCGCCAGCAGGCGGGCCCCCTCCAATTTTGAGGGAACCGGGGAGCTGTTTTTT; CDR3aa: CASRRAPSNFEGTGELFF
d_gene: TRBD1; v_gene: TRBV18; abundance: NA; j_gene: TRBJ2-2; CDR3nt: TGTGCCAGCTCCCGGCAGGGGGCCGGGGAGCTGTTTTTT; CDR3aa: CASSRQGAGELFF
d_gene: TRBD2; v_gene: TRBV5-1; abundance: few; j_gene: TRBJ2-3; CDR3nt: TGCGCCAGCAGCTCCGGACTAGCGACAGATACGCAGTATTTT; CDR3aa: CASSSGLATDTQYF
d_gene: TRBD2; v_gene: TRBV12-5; abundance: many; j_gene: TRBJ2-2; CDR3nt: TGTGCTAGTGGTTCGGGGACTAGCGGGAAGACCGGGGAGCTGTTTTTT; CDR3aa: CASGSGTSGKTGELFF
d_gene: TRBD1; v_gene: TRBV7-2; abundance: NA; j_gene: TRBJ1-5; CDR3nt: TGTGCCAGCAGCCGACAGGGGTATCAGCCCCAGCATTTT; CDR3aa: CASSRQGYQPQHF
d_gene: TRBD1; v_gene: TRBV30; abundance: NA; j_gene: TRBJ1-2; CDR3nt: TGTGCCTGGGGAGGGACAGGCCGCCTAAACTATGGCTACACCTTC; CDR3aa: CAWGGTGRLNYGYTF
d_gene: NA; v_gene: TRBV28; abundance: NA; j_gene: TRBJ1-6; CDR3nt: TGTGCCAGCAGTTCTTCAGGGGCTCGGTCACCCCTCCACTTT; CDR3aa: CASSSSGARSPLHF
d_gene: TRBD2; v_gene: TRBV11-1; abundance: few; j_gene: TRBJ2-3; CDR3nt: TGTGCCAGCAGCTTATTGCCTAGCGGGTTCACAGATACGCAGTATTTT; CDR3aa: CASSLLPSGFTDTQYF
d_gene: TRBD1; v_gene: TRBV18; abundance: NA; j_gene: TRBJ2-6; CDR3nt: TGTGCCAGCTCACGTCAAGGACAGGCCTTCTCTGGGGCCAACGTCCTGACTTTC; CDR3aa: CASSRQGQAFSGANVLTF
d_gene: TRBD2; v_gene: TRBV6-1; abundance: NA; j_gene: TRBJ2-7; CDR3nt: TGTGCCAGCAGCCCCCCGGGACTAGCGGGCGAGCAGTACTTC; CDR3aa: CASSPPGLAGEQYF
d_gene: NA; v_gene: TRBV7-2; abundance: NA; j_gene: TRBJ1-1; CDR3nt: TGTGCCAGCAGCTTAGCTCGGAACACTGAAGCTTTCTTT; CDR3aa: CASSLARNTEAFF
d_gene: NA; v_gene: TRBV10-1; abundance: NA; j_gene: TRBJ2-1; CDR3nt: TGCGCCACCTCCGATGGGGCTTACAATGAGCAGTTCTTC; CDR3aa: CATSDGAYNEQFF
d_gene: NA; v_gene: TRBV30; abundance: NA; j_gene: TRBJ2-3; CDR3nt: TGTGCGTGGAACAGGGAAGGAGATACGCAGTATTTT; CDR3aa: CAWNREGDTQYF
d_gene: NA; v_gene: TRBV9; abundance: NA; j_gene: TRBJ1-4; CDR3nt: TGTGCCAGCAGCGTAGGCCCGGGGGACGGTGAAAAACTGTTTTTT; CDR3aa: CASSVGPGDGEKLFF
d_gene: NA; v_gene: TRBV7-2; abundance: NA; j_gene: TRBJ1-1; CDR3nt: TGTGCCAGCAGCTTACTCGGGCTTCAGGGCGGTTCTGGAGCTTTCTTT; CDR3aa: CASSLLGLQGGSGAFF
d_gene: TRBD1; v_gene: TRBV28; abundance: NA; j_gene: TRBJ1-5; CDR3nt: TGTGCCAGCAGTACGGGACAGTATAGCAATCAGCCCCAGCATTTT; CDR3aa: CASSTGQYSNQPQHF
d_gene: NA; v_gene: TRBV5-1; abundance: NA; j_gene: TRBJ1-6; CDR3nt: TGCGCCAGCAGCTTGCGGCAGGGGAGCTCACCCCTCCACTTT; CDR3aa: CASSLRQGSSPLHF
d_gene: TRBD2; v_gene: TRBV2; abundance: NA; j_gene: TRBJ2-5; CDR3nt: TGTGCCAGCAGTGGACCCCCGACTAGCGGCGAAGAGACCCAGTACTTC; CDR3aa: CASSGPPTSGEETQYF
d_gene: TRBD1; v_gene: TRBV5-6; abundance: NA; j_gene: TRBJ1-5; CDR3nt: TGTGCCAGCAGCGTCAGAGGGACAGGGATCAATCAGCCCCAGCATTTT; CDR3aa: CASSVRGTGINQPQHF
d_gene: TRBD2; v_gene: TRBV9; abundance: NA; j_gene: TRBJ2-1; CDR3nt: TGTGCCAGCAGCGTAGGTGCCGGGGGGAGCTCCTACAATGAGCAGTTCTTC; CDR3aa: CASSVGAGGSSYNEQFF
d_gene: NA; v_gene: TRBV3-1/TRBV3-2; abundance: NA; j_gene: TRBJ2-2; CDR3nt: TGTGCCAGCAGCCAAGGCCAGGGATATGCCGGGGAGCTGTTTTTT; CDR3aa: CASSQGQGYAGELFF
d_gene: NA; v_gene: TRBV4-1; abundance: NA; j_gene: TRBJ2-3; CDR3nt: TGCGCCAGCAGCCAAGTAACTGGACTGGTGCTCACAGATACGCAGTATTTT; CDR3aa: CASSQVTGLVLTDTQYF
d_gene: NA; v_gene: TRBV27; abundance: NA; j_gene: TRBJ2-7; CDR3nt: TGTGCCAGCAGTTACAGGGTCAGCTCCTACGAGCAGTACTTC; CDR3aa: CASSYRVSSYEQYF
d_gene: TRBD2; v_gene: TRBV7-9; abundance: NA; j_gene: TRBJ2-7; CDR3nt: TGTGCCAGCAGTAACAGCGGGGGGTCCTACGAGCAGTACTTC; CDR3aa: CASSNSGGSYEQYF
d_gene: NA; v_gene: TRBV2; abundance: NA; j_gene: TRBJ2-1; CDR3nt: TGTGCCAGAGGGGCAGACGGTAGCTCCTACAATGAGCAGTTCTTC; CDR3aa: CARGADGSSYNEQFF
d_gene: TRBD1; v_gene: TRBV10-3; abundance: NA; j_gene: TRBJ2-1; CDR3nt: TGTGCCATCAGACAGGGGAGTGAGCAGTTCTTC; CDR3aa: CAIRQGSEQFF
d_gene: NA; v_gene: TRBV7-9; abundance: NA; j_gene: TRBJ2-3; CDR3nt: TGTGCCAGCAGCTTAAGTACAGAAACAGATACGCAGTATTTT; CDR3aa: CASSLSTETDTQYF
d_gene: TRBD1; v_gene: TRBV7-9; abundance: NA; j_gene: TRBJ1-6; CDR3nt: TGTGCCAGCAGCACGCACAGGGGGCGGAATTCACCCCTCCACTTT; CDR3aa: CASSTHRGRNSPLHF
d_gene: NA; v_gene: TRBV11-2; abundance: NA; j_gene: TRBJ1-2; CDR3nt: TGTGCCAGCAGCTCCGGGATGTTCTATGGCTACACCTTC; CDR3aa: CASSSGMFYGYTF
d_gene: TRBD2; v_gene: TRBV6-6; abundance: NA; j_gene: TRBJ2-3; CDR3nt: TGTGCCAGCAGAGATAGCGGGGGTCGCACAGATACGCAGTATTTT; CDR3aa: CASRDSGGRTDTQYF
d_gene: NA; v_gene: TRBV12-3/TRBV12-4; abundance: NA; j_gene: TRBJ2-7; CDR3nt: TGTGCCAGCAGTCCAGATGGGCCCGCCGAGCAGTACTTC; CDR3aa: CASSPDGPAEQYF
d_gene: TRBD2; v_gene: TRBV9; abundance: NA; j_gene: TRBJ2-1; CDR3nt: TGTGCCAGCAGCGTAGGACCCGGGGGGGATGGAAATGAGCAGTTCTTC; CDR3aa: CASSVGPGGDGNEQFF
d_gene: NA; v_gene: TRBV5-1; abundance: NA; j_gene: TRBJ2-5; CDR3nt: TGCGCCAGCAGCTTGGGGGGCAGGGAGACCCAGTACTTC; CDR3aa: CASSLGGRETQYF
d_gene: NA; v_gene: TRBV2; abundance: NA; j_gene: TRBJ1-5; CDR3nt: TGTGCCAGCAGTGAGGCGACACCCTTGAGCAATCAGCCCCAGCATTTT; CDR3aa: CASSEATPLSNQPQHF
d_gene: NA; v_gene: TRBV21-1; abundance: NA; j_gene: TRBJ2-1; CDR3nt: TGTGCCAGCAGCAGGAGTGGACTAGCGGACGGCAATGAGCAGTTCTTC; CDR3aa: CASSRSGLADGNEQFF
d_gene: TRBD1; v_gene: TRBV18; abundance: NA; j_gene: TRBJ1-1; CDR3nt: TGTGCCAGCTCATCAGGACAGGGGGCCCTGAACACTGAAGCTTTCTTT; CDR3aa: CASSSGQGALNTEAFF
d_gene: NA; v_gene: TRBV5-1; abundance: NA; j_gene: TRBJ2-7; CDR3nt: TGCGCCAGCAGCTTGGTAAAGGCGGGGAGCTCCTACGAGCAGTACTTC; CDR3aa: CASSLVKAGSSYEQYF
d_gene: TRBD2; v_gene: TRBV18; abundance: NA; j_gene: TRBJ2-1; CDR3nt: TGTGCCAGCTCACCACCTGGGAGGGCCTTCTACAATGAGCAGTTCTTC; CDR3aa: CASSPPGRAFYNEQFF
d_gene: TRBD2; v_gene: TRBV3-1/TRBV3-2; abundance: NA; j_gene: TRBJ2-1; CDR3nt: TGTGCCAGCAGCTCTCGACGGACTAGCGGGCCGGGGTCCAGGTCCTACAATGAGCAGTTCTTC; CDR3aa: CASSSRRTSGPGSRSYNEQFF
d_gene: TRBD1; v_gene: TRBV30; abundance: NA; j_gene: TRBJ2-3; CDR3nt: TGTGCCTGGGATAGACAGGGCGGCACAGATACGCAGTATTTT; CDR3aa: CAWDRQGGTDTQYF
d_gene: TRBD2; v_gene: TRBV18; abundance: NA; j_gene: TRBJ2-3; CDR3nt: TGTGCCAGCTCCCCTGGACTAGCGGGGGTGTCGGTAGATACGCAGTATTTT; CDR3aa: CASSPGLAGVSVDTQYF
d_gene: TRBD1; v_gene: TRBV10-2; abundance: NA; j_gene: TRBJ2-5; CDR3nt: TGCGCCAGCAGCGGACAGGGGGGGATGGAGACCCAGTACTTC; CDR3aa: CASSGQGGMETQYF
d_gene: NA; v_gene: TRBV12-3/TRBV12-4; abundance: NA; j_gene: TRBJ2-7; CDR3nt: TGTGCCAGCAGTTTACGTTTCGGTAACGAGCAGTACTTC; CDR3aa: CASSLRFGNEQYF
d_gene: TRBD2; v_gene: TRBV14; abundance: NA; j_gene: TRBJ2-3; CDR3nt: TGTGCCAGCAGCCAAGATCTGACTAGCGGGATTAGCACAGATACGCAGTATTTT; CDR3aa: CASSQDLTSGISTDTQYF
d_gene: NA; v_gene: TRBV4-1; abundance: NA; j_gene: TRBJ2-7; CDR3nt: TGCGCCAGCAGCCAAGAGGCAGGGCCCTACGAGCAGTACTTC; CDR3aa: CASSQEAGPYEQYF